The present TCR beta chain was sequenced within a study of shared clonotypes between healthy human individuals. Study-wide points: Clonotypes which were not shared had lower generation probabilities than clonotypes that all four donors shared.

TCRdb keeps only in-frame clones here, not all; method: immunoSEQ multiplex PCR. Of around 1.5 million clones in the sample, approximately 98% were seen once. A remark on this clone: No antigen is known for it.

V lost 6 bases and J lost 0, with 16 bases in between. Looked up from germline, CDR1 is SGHDT and CDR2 is YYEEEE. The CDR3 runs 16 residues. Splitting of CD4+ cells produced CD45RA+ naive and CD45RA-negative memory subsets. What was sequenced was naive CD4+ T cells sorted from blood. As for subset: CD45RA+ positively selected. The TCR originated in a man aged 30 to 39 in good health. The chain employs TRBV5-6 and TRBJ1-5; a weak D match, TRBD1 (5 bases). The CDR3 protein is CASTTRGGGSNQPQHF. The CDR3 DNA reads as TGTGCCAGCACCACACGGGGTGGGGGTAGCAATCAGCCCCAGCATTTT.